This TCR beta chain was profiled in a study of shared clonotypes between healthy human individuals. Overall study context: For every donor, three CD4 naive, three CD4 memory, two CD8 naive and one CD8 memory plates were used. Study-wide findings and caveats: Compared with clonotypes that all four donors shared, non-shared clonotypes had lower generation probabilities.

The authors divided CD4+ cells into CD45RA+ naive and CD45RA-negative memory subsets. Deep-level running was used for the assay. Method: immunoSEQ multiplex PCR; TCRdb's copy keeps in-frame clones and lacks some. The table has approximately 1.1 million clones, approximately 78% seen once. In regard to this clone: Its target is unknown.

This CDR3 comprises 13 residues. Trimming pared 7 bases from V and 3 bases from J, leaving 12 bases between. The germline V gene has CDR1 SNHLY and CDR2 FYNNEI. The rearrangement joins TRBV2 to TRBJ1-1, with no clear D. Sequenced material: memory CD4+ T cells from PBMCs. Specified subset: CD45RA-negative fraction. The source is a man aged 18 to 30 in good health. Some clones in this sample may be carry-over from other donors' samples. CDR3 nucleotide sequence: TGTGCCAGCAATCAAGTGGGGTACACTGAAGCTTTCTTT. Amino acid sequence: CASNQVGYTEAFF.